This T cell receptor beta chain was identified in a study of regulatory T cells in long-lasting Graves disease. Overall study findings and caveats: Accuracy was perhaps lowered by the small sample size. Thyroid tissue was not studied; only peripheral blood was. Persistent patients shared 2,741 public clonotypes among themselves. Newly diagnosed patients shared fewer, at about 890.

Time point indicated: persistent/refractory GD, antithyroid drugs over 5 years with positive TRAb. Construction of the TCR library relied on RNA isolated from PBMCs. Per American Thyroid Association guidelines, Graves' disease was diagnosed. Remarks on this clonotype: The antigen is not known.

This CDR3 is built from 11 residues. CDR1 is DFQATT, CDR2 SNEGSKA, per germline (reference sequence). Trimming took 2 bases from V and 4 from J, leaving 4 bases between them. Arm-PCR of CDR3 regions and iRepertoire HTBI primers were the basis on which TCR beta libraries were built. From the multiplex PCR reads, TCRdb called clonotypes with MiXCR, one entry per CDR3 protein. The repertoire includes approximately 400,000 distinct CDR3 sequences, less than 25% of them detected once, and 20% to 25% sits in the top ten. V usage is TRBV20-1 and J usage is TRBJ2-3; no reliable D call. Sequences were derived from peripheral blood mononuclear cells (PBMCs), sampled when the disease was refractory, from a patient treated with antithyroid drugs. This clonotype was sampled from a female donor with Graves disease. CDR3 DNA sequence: TGCAGTGCTAGATTCTCAGATACGCAGTATTTT. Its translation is CSARFSDTQYF.